Presented here are 4 T cell receptor beta chains from one specimen sequenced in a study of blood T cell repertoires in COVID-19. This table comes from immunoSEQ multiplex PCR, and its TCRdb copy is limited to in-frame clones, with some not included. The sample has about 140,000 clones; approximately 80% are singletons. Source material: peripheral blood. The receptors come from a human donor in a cohort sampled during active COVID-19.

The chain carries TRBV6-5 and TRBJ2-7; weak D call: TRBD1 (7 bases). V was clipped by 7 bases and J by 6 bases, with 22 bases between them. Germline V CDR1 and CDR2: MNHEY, SVGAGI. This CDR3 has 15 amino acids. The CDR3 DNA follows: TGTGCCAGCACGAATTCGCCAGGGGGGAGCCGCGAGCAGTACTTC. This codes for CASTNSPGGSREQYF.

This clone was detected a few times. This chain uses TRBV23-1 with TRBJ1-2; D call uncertain. TRBV23-1 counts as an open reading frame of uncertain function. CDR3 length: 10 residues. Trimming took off 11 bases at V and 9 bases at J, with 13 bases between the two ends. The CDR3 protein is CAVSLFCYTF. In DNA form, the CDR3 reads TGCGCCGTTAGTCTGTTTTGCTACACCTTC.

The V gene is TRBV7-8, the J gene TRBJ1-4; 7 bases are a match to TRBD1. In germline, CDR1 is SGHVS, CDR2 FQNEAQ. The CDR3 is 15 residues long. The J segment lost 8 bases and the V segment lost 5 bases, leaving 11 bases of the junction unmatched. CDR3 sequence (DNA): TGTGCCAGCAGCCGGGCGGAGGGGGCGGGGGAAAAACTGTTTTTT. It encodes CASSRAEGAGEKLFF.

The V call is TRBV11-3, the J call TRBJ2-1; possibly TRBD1 for D (5 bases). The CDR3 length is 15 residues. Trimming cost V 5 bases and J 9 bases, with 20 bases left between them. Germline assignment: CDR1 SGHNT and CDR2 YENEEA. The CDR3 nucleotides are TGTGCCAGCAGCATTTCCCAAGGGGCGGTAACTGAGCAGTTCTTC. This translates into CASSISQGAVTEQFF.